This TCR beta chain was captured by sequencing in a study of identical twins. Details on this clonotype: What it recognizes is unknown.

Template switching created a universal primer site, and the cDNA included unique molecular identifiers. TCRdb called the 5' RACE reads again in MiXCR, with one record for every CDR3 protein. The sample carries about 330,000 distinct CDR3 sequences, around 12% recorded once. V shed 6 bases and J 1 base; nucleotides not matched to a gene: 2. Germline CDR1 DFQATT, CDR2 SNEGSKA (reference sequence). CDR3 length: 13 amino acids. Study results and limitations: Modelling underestimated the level of out-of-frame TCR alpha sharing observed in monozygotic twins. Low generation probability was overrepresented in out-of-frame alpha sequences shared by twins.

This sample also appeared in a second study, on yellow fever vaccine responses in identical twins.

This TCR came from a woman between 18 and 29 years old in good health. This chain connects TRBV20-1 to TRBJ2-2, with 7 bases matching TRBD1. Sequenced material: CD8+ T cells sorted from blood. CDR3: CSAGTENTGELFF. In DNA, the CDR3 is TGCAGTGCCGGGACAGAGAACACCGGGGAGCTGTTTTTT.